This T cell receptor (beta chain) was sequenced for a study of blood T cell repertoires in COVID-19. Assay used: immunoSEQ multiplex PCR; TCRdb lists only in-frame clones, some missing. This table holds hundreds of thousands of clones, approximately 88% found once. Per the germline V gene, CDR1 is LGHDT and CDR2 is YNNKEL (reference sequence). With V trimmed by 0 bases and J by 6 bases, 2 bases remained unmatched. CDR3 length equals 14 residues. The chain is built from TRBV3-1 (or the pseudogene TRBV3-2) and TRBJ1-5; the match to TRBD1 covers 7 bases. Sequencing was performed on PBMCs or T cells enriched from blood (not recorded which). The sequence derives from a young woman who had recovered from COVID-19. DNA for the CDR3: TGTGCCAGCAGCCAAGACAGGGGGACTCAGCCCCAGCATTTT. Its translation is CASSQDRGTQPQHF.